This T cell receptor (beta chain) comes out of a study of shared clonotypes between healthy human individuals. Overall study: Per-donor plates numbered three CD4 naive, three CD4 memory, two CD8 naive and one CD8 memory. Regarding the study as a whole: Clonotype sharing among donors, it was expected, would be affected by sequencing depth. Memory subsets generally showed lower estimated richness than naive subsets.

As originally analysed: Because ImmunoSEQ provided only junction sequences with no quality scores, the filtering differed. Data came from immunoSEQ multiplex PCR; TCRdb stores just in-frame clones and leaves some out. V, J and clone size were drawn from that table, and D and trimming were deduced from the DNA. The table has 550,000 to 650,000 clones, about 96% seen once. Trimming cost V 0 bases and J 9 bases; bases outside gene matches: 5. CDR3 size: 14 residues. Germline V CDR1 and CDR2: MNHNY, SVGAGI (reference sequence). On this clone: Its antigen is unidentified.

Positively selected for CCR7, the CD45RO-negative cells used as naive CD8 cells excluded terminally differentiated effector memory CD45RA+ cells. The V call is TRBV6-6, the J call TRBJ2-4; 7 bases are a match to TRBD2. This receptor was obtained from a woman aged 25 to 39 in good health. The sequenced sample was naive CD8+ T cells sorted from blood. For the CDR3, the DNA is TGTGCCAGCAGTTACTCGGAGGGCGGGAGCATTCAGTACTTC. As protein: CASSYSEGGSIQYF.